Listed below are T cell receptor beta chains from one sample, sequenced in a study of metastatic and nonmetastatic thyroid tumors. TCRdb re-analyzed the PCR reads through MiXCR. The data contain several thousand clones, roughly 35% of them singletons. The sequencing input was adjacent normal tissue. These receptor sequences come from a female donor with papillary thyroid cancer or a benign thyroid nodule (not recorded which). Some clones in this sample may be carry-over from other donors' samples. Both conserved end residues are part of each CDR3.

cdr3_aa,j_call,v_call
CASSPSGAYEQYF,TRBJ2-7,TRBV2
CASSGQNTGELFF,TRBJ2-2,TRBV6-1
CASSPGDSSSYEQYF,TRBJ2-7,TRBV11-2
CASSPGQGNQPQHF,TRBJ1-5,TRBV7-8
CASSLDGRSEQYF,TRBJ2-7,TRBV5-1
CASSSDFNYGYTF,TRBJ1-2,TRBV5-1
CASRFTGGMKYSNQPQHF,TRBJ1-5,TRBV28
CASSLKGGRVNAEAFF,TRBJ1-1,TRBV11-3
CASKMDFEGGYEQYF,TRBJ2-7,TRBV6-1
CASSPPMTANTEAFF,TRBJ1-1,TRBV18
CASSFGGRDYNEQFF,TRBJ2-1,TRBV12-3/TRBV12-4
CASSLRQGTHNEQFF,TRBJ2-1,TRBV7-3
CATERREYGNEQFF,TRBJ2-1,TRBV15
CASSLQGNSGNTIYF,TRBJ1-3,TRBV5-1
CASSVRTGEYGYTF,TRBJ1-2,TRBV6-1
CASSTGRAYEQYF,TRBJ2-7,TRBV6-1
CASSLEGPEGYEQYF,TRBJ2-7,TRBV11-3
CATSRERLNYGYTF,TRBJ1-2,TRBV15
CASSIANRPDQPQHF,TRBJ1-5,TRBV19
CASSIVKVRTEAFF,TRBJ1-1,TRBV19
CSARQGGSEQFF,TRBJ2-1,TRBV29-1
CASSLRENPSSSLHF,TRBJ1-6,TRBV27
CSARPDSFMNTEAFF,TRBJ1-1,TRBV20-1
CASSAPGGYQSYNEQFF,TRBJ2-1,TRBV12-3/TRBV12-4
CASSESRSYNSPLHF,TRBJ1-6,TRBV2
CASSGKWAAPNTEAFF,TRBJ1-1,TRBV6-1
CSARGSSGRTYEQYF,TRBJ2-7,TRBV20-1
CSATPGGWSQPQHF,TRBJ1-5,TRBV20-1
CSAIDGTIYGYTF,TRBJ1-2,TRBV20-1